These T cell receptor beta chains were read from a single sample in a study of cytomegalovirus exposure and HLA in healthy donors. Using immunoSEQ multiplex PCR, the repertoire was profiled, and TCRdb retains in-frame clones only, with some absent. The top ten hold roughly 23% of the sample, which has roughly 63,000 clones, around 68% seen once. The sequenced sample consisted of PBMCs. The receptors shown here come from a man aged 50 to 60 in good health and CMV-seropositive. Both conserved end residues are part of each CDR3. A D gene is named only where the DNA matches it firmly. Part of the rows lack a size; the others show once, few, many or a class for expanded clones.

NA TRBJ2-5 once TRBV4-2 TGTGCCAGCAGCCAAGCAGGGAACCTGGAGACCCAGTACTTC CASSQAGNLETQYF
NA TRBJ2-7 NA TRBV6-5 TGTGCCAGCAGTTCCGGGACAACCTCTTTAACCTACGAGCAGTACTTC CASSSGTTSLTYEQYF
NA TRBJ1-4 once TRBV2 TGTGCCAGCAGTGCGACTATATCTAAGGAAAAACTGTTTTTT CASSATISKEKLFF
NA TRBJ1-4 NA TRBV6-5 TGTGCCGGCGGGGGCATGGGGGGTAATGAAAAACTGTTTTTT CAGGGMGGNEKLFF
TRBD2 TRBJ2-2 NA TRBV4-2 TGTGCCAGCAGCCAGATGAGCGGGAGGAACACCGGGGAGCTGTTTTTT CASSQMSGRNTGELFF
NA TRBJ2-7 NA TRBV7-2 TGTGCCAGCAGTCAGGGGGGTGCGGGTGAGCAGTACTTC CASSQGGAGEQYF
NA TRBJ1-5 NA TRBV10-2 TGCGCCAGCAGAGAAGACAGCCTCAGCAATCAGCCCCAGCATTTT CASREDSLSNQPQHF
TRBD1 TRBJ1-2 NA TRBV30 TGTGCCTGGCTTGGGACAGTTAACTATGGCTACACCTTC CAWLGTVNYGYTF
TRBD1 TRBJ1-5 NA TRBV2 TGTGCCAGCAGCCCACCGGGACAGGGAGTCGGGCAGCCCCAGCATTTT CASSPPGQGVGQPQHF
TRBD1 TRBJ1-3 few TRBV6-5 TGTGCCAGCAGTTACGGCCCCGGACAGGGTGAAAACACCATATATTTT CASSYGPGQGENTIYF
NA TRBJ2-1 NA TRBV27 TGTGCCAGCACTCGCGGGGCGGGTTACTATGAGCAGTTCTTC CASTRGAGYYEQFF
NA TRBJ2-4 few TRBV5-4 TGTGCCAGCAGCAAAGACCGGGGGGCCAAAAACATTCAGTACTTC CASSKDRGAKNIQYF
TRBD1 TRBJ1-4 NA TRBV28 TGTGCCAGCAGTTCGCAGGGGGCTTCTAATGAAAAACTGTTTTTT CASSSQGASNEKLFF
NA TRBJ1-1 few TRBV6-5 TGTGCCAGCAGTTACCGGCAGGGGAGAACTGAAGCTTTCTTT CASSYRQGRTEAFF
TRBD2 TRBJ2-3 NA TRBV5-1 TGCGCCAGCAGCCCCGGTCTGCGGGGGACCCGCGATACGCAGTATTTT CASSPGLRGTRDTQYF
TRBD1 TRBJ1-2 NA TRBV28 TGTGCCAGCAGTACCCCGGGACAGGGGAACTATGGCTACACCTTC CASSTPGQGNYGYTF
TRBD2 TRBJ2-7 NA TRBV5-1 TGCGCCAGCAGCCCGAGGGGAGGGTCCTACGAGCAGTACTTC CASSPRGGSYEQYF
NA TRBJ2-7 NA TRBV25-1 TGTGCCAGCAGTGCCCAGGGTGTTTCCTACGAGCAGTACTTC CASSAQGVSYEQYF
NA TRBJ1-1 NA TRBV7-2 TGTGCCAGCAGCTTTTTTGACACCCTGAACACTGAAGCTTTCTTT CASSFFDTLNTEAFF
TRBD2 TRBJ2-4 NA TRBV6-1 TGTGCCAGCAGTACCGGGGGGGCCCCGAAAAACATTCAGTACTTC CASSTGGAPKNIQYF
NA TRBJ2-5 NA TRBV27 TGTACCAGCAGTTTACGGCAGGGGAGGGAAGAGACCCAGTACTTC CTSSLRQGREETQYF
NA TRBJ1-5 NA TRBV19 TGTGCCAGTAGTATAGTGGAGGGTTGGGGACAGCCCCAGCATTTT CASSIVEGWGQPQHF
TRBD1 TRBJ2-7 NA TRBV2 TGTGCCAGTTGGGACAGGGGGACCTACGAGCAGTACTTC CASWDRGTYEQYF
NA TRBJ2-7 NA TRBV6-5 TGTGCCAGCAGTTCGCCGGGGATCTCCTACGAGCAGTACTTC CASSSPGISYEQYF
TRBD1 TRBJ2-7 NA TRBV6-6 TGTGCCAGCAGGGGGACAGGTGCCTACGAGCAGTACTTC CASRGTGAYEQYF
NA TRBJ1-2 NA TRBV9 TGTGCCAGCAGCGCCACAGGGCTGGGCTATGGCTACACCTTC CASSATGLGYGYTF
NA TRBJ2-5 NA TRBV6-6 TGTGCCAGCGGGTGGGGGTGGCGGTTCCCGGGGACTCAGTACTTC CASGWGWRFPGTQYF
NA TRBJ2-6 once TRBV13 TGTGCCAGCAGCTTCGGCAGGCCAAGCTCTGGGGCCAACGTCCTGACTTTC CASSFGRPSSGANVLTF
TRBD2 TRBJ2-7 few TRBV6-5 TGTGCCAGCAGCCGGTATGGACTAGCGAACGAGCAGTACTTC CASSRYGLANEQYF
NA TRBJ2-7 NA TRBV2 TGTGCCAGCAGTGAGGCCGGGGGGCGAAAAAAGCAGTACTTC CASSEAGGRKKQYF
NA TRBJ2-7 NA TRBV29-1 TGCAGCGTTGGTCCACGGGACATAGAGTACGAGCAGTACTTC CSVGPRDIEYEQYF
TRBD1 TRBJ1-1 NA TRBV30 TGTGCCTGGGACAGGGTTCGGAACACTGAAGCTTTCTTT CAWDRVRNTEAFF
NA TRBJ1-1 NA TRBV27 TGTGCCAGCAGTCCACGGGACATTAACACTGAAGCTTTCTTT CASSPRDINTEAFF